These T cell receptor beta chains were read from a single sample in a study of CD8 T cells in ankylosing spondylitis. TCRdb processed the 5' RACE reads anew with MiXCR; each CDR3 protein has one entry. The data show about 130,000 distinct CDR3 sequences, 9.3% seen once. The source material was blood, either unsorted or a sorted T cell fraction (not recorded which). All receptors come from a male donor with ankylosing spondylitis or in good health (not recorded which). CDR3s include the opening cysteine and the closing phenylalanine or tryptophan.

TRBJ1-2	TRBV20-1	CSANRDTNYGYTF
TRBJ1-1	TRBV30	CAWLGPANTEAFF
TRBJ2-7	TRBV7-2	CASSPRTTSYEQYF
TRBJ2-3	TRBV4-3	CASSQEWNSDTQYF
TRBJ2-6	TRBV5-1	CASSLGTGGLSGANVLTF
TRBJ2-1	TRBV5-5	CASSPGTSGTPYNEQFF
TRBJ2-7	TRBV7-6	CASSTLAGTRIYEQYF
TRBJ2-1	TRBV29-1	CSVILVGGLYNEQFF
TRBJ2-7	TRBV20-1	CSVRRSYEQYF
TRBJ2-5	TRBV18	CASSPVSSGAQETQYF
TRBJ2-4	TRBV5-6	CASSLGAKVGIQYF
TRBJ2-7	TRBV12-3/TRBV12-4	CASSSTVSYEQYF
TRBJ2-6	TRBV7-2	CASSPMSSGANVLTF
TRBJ2-1	TRBV7-8	CASSLVPSGPIKVEQFF
TRBJ2-1	TRBV12-3/TRBV12-4	CASSSGQSTYNEQFF
TRBJ2-7	TRBV11-2	CASSPTSGSRYEQYF
TRBJ1-3	TRBV25-1	CASSRASGNTIYF
TRBJ1-5	TRBV7-2	CASRRTDYQPQHF
TRBJ2-7	TRBV12-3/TRBV12-4	CASSWGHSYEQYF
TRBJ1-1	TRBV29-1	CSVEPGTEAFF
TRBJ2-2	TRBV20-1	CSARAPLQGAAGELFF
TRBJ2-2	TRBV20-1	CSAREVDLPTGELFF
TRBJ2-7	TRBV5-1	CASSLFGTSEIYEQYF
TRBJ2-7	TRBV12-3/TRBV12-4	CASSLTSPYEQYF
TRBJ2-2	TRBV6-1	CASSRRGPTPNTGELFF
TRBJ2-5	TRBV21-1	CASSTHLEGHQETQYF
TRBJ1-3	TRBV5-1	CASSLANSGATYGNTIYF
TRBJ2-1	TRBV5-1	CATPTARSYNEQFF
TRBJ2-7	TRBV18	CASSPRRGELYEQYF